This entry features one T cell receptor (beta chain) sequence. This same CDR3 is encoded by further DNA sequences in the sample. CDR3 length equals 15 residues. Germline CDR1 is KGHSH and CDR2 is LQKENI. Trimming pared 0 bases from V and 6 bases from J, leaving 12 bases between. The entry originates in a study of blood T cell repertoires in COVID-19. Donors in Cohort 3 counted as recovered after two negative PCRs, clearance, or symptom resolution. Profiled with immunoSEQ multiplex PCR; TCRdb holds only in-frame clones, not every one. This sample carries 300,000 to 400,000 clones, roughly nine tenths of them seen once, and the ten largest clones take approximately 1%.

Sequenced sample: PBMCs or T cells enriched from blood (not recorded which). V and J are TRBV18 and TRBJ1-5; possibly TRBD1 for D (5 bases). This clonotype was obtained from a man between 18 and 29 years old who had recovered from COVID-19. The CDR3 loop reads CASSPPSGGSQPQHF. CDR3 nucleotide sequence: TGTGCCAGCTCACCACCGTCGGGGGGAAGTCAGCCCCAGCATTTT.